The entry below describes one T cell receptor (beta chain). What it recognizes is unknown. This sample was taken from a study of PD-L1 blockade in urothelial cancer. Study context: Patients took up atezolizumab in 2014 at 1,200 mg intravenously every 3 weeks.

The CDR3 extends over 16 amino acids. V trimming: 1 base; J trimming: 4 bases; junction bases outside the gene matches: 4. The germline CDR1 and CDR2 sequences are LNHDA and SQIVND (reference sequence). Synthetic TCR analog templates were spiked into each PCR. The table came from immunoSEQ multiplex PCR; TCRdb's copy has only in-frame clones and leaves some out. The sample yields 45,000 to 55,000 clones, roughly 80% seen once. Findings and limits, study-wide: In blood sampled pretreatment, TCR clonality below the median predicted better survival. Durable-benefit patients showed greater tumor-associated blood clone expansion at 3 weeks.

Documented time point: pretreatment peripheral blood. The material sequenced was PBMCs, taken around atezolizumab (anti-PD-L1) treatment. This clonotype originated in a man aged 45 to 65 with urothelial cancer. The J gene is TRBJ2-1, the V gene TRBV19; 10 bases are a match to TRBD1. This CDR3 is CASSIVRGQGYNEQFF. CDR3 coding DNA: TGTGCCAGTAGTATAGTAAGGGGACAGGGGTACAATGAGCAGTTCTTC.